This TCR beta chain was recovered during a study of identical twins. This clonotype occurred many times. Its cognate antigen is unknown. It was template switching that added a universal primer site, and there were unique molecular identifiers on the cDNA. MiXCR, run by TCRdb on the 5' RACE reads, gives a single entry per CDR3 protein. The sample shows hundreds of thousands of distinct CDR3 sequences, around 5.7% of them seen only once. Findings and limits, study-wide: Among monozygotic twins, out-of-frame TCR alpha sharing exceeded what models predicted.

Trimming took off 1 base at V and 9 bases at J, with 4 bases between the two ends. CDR3 size: 11 residues. Germline V lookup: CDR1 SEHNR, CDR2 FQNEAQ (reference sequence). The origin of this receptor is a man between 18 and 35 years old in good health. The V call is TRBV7-9, the J call TRBJ2-1; D ambiguous. The sample consisted of naive T cells sorted from blood. The CDR3 DNA reads TGTGCCAGCAGCTTAGGTACTGAGCAGTTCTTC. Protein sequence: CASSLGTEQFF.